One sample yielded the 17 T cell receptor beta chains listed below, sequenced in a study of blood T cell repertoires in COVID-19. Generated by immunoSEQ multiplex PCR, the TCRdb table keeps only in-frame clones and is missing some. The sample lists 150,000 or so clones, 80% occurring once. What was sequenced was peripheral blood. The source is a man aged 55-75 years with active or convalescent COVID-19.

The J gene is TRBJ2-2, the V gene TRBV19, with TRBD1 matching 9 bases. The ends lost 6 bases at V and 7 bases at J; junction bases unmatched: 6. The CDR3 has 14 amino acids. Per germline, CDR1 LNHDA and CDR2 SQIVND (reference sequence). In DNA, the CDR3 is TGTGCCAGTAGGGACAGGGGCGTGAGCGGGGAGCTGTTTTTT. The encoded protein is CASRDRGVSGELFF. The full variable domain, completed using reference TRBV19 and TRBJ2-2, is DGGITQSPKYLFRKEGQNVTLSCEQNLNHDAMYWYRQDPGQGLRLIYYSQIVNDFQKGDIAEGYSVSREKKESFPLTVTSAQKNPTAFYLCASRDRGVSGELFFGEGSRLTVL.

The J gene is TRBJ1-5, the V gene TRBV6-1; D gene uncertain. Per the germline V gene, CDR1 is MNHNS and CDR2 is SASEGT. CDR3 length: 14 residues. V shed 3 bases and J shed 1 base, with 7 bases lying between them. CDR3 DNA sequence: TGTGCCAGCAGTGAGCAGGCCAGCAATCAGCCCCAGCATTTT. This gives the protein CASSEQASNQPQHF.

V usage is TRBV7-2 and J usage is TRBJ2-6; no definite D call. Trimming took 5 bases from V and 0 from J, leaving 14 bases between them. The CDR3 totals 17 residues. CDR1 and CDR2 (germline): SGHTA, FQGNSA. The CDR3 nucleotides read TGTGCCAGCAGCCCAAAGCACAGCAACTCTGGGGCCAACGTCCTGACTTTC. Translated: CASSPKHSNSGANVLTF.

This clone was recorded a few times. The J gene is TRBJ2-1, the V gene TRBV7-3; 9 bases map to TRBD2. V was pared by 1 base and J by 5 bases, with 6 bases of the junction left unmatched. Germline V gives CDR1 SGHTA, CDR2 FQGTGA. The CDR3 is 16 amino acids. The CDR3 nucleotides are TGTGCCAGCAGCTTAAGTCGTCTAGCGGGGCACAATGAGCAGTTCTTC. It is translated as CASSLSRLAGHNEQFF.

The V gene is TRBV28, the J gene TRBJ2-7; TRBD1 matches 7 bases. This CDR3 has 14 residues. Germline V gene sequence: CDR1 MDHEN, CDR2 SYDVKM. V was clipped by 5 bases and J by 7 bases; unmatched bases: 11. CDR3 residues: CASSRSDRRTEQYF. For the CDR3, the DNA is TGTGCCAGCAGTCGATCGGACAGGAGAACAGAGCAGTACTTC.

This chain links TRBV7-9 with TRBJ2-1; perhaps TRBD2 as D (6 bases). Per the germline V gene, CDR1 is SEHNR and CDR2 is FQNEAQ (reference sequence). This CDR3 is built from 15 residues. Deletions cut 5 bases from V and 6 bases from J, with 17 bases between. In DNA, the CDR3 is TGTGCCAGCAGCCCGACGGGGGAGTGGCGCAATGAGCAGTTCTTC. Residues: CASSPTGEWRNEQFF.

The table lists this clone with a few counts. The chain employs TRBV5-1 and TRBJ1-4, with 7 positions matching TRBD1. CDR1 and CDR2 from the germline V gene are SGHRS and YFSETQ. V trimming: 5 bases; J trimming: 8 bases; junction bases outside the gene matches: 9. The CDR3 spans 14 residues. The CDR3 region is CASSPGQLSEKLFF. Written as DNA, the CDR3 is TGCGCCAGCAGTCCGGGACAGCTAAGCGAAAAACTGTTTTTT.

The J gene is TRBJ2-3, the V gene TRBV25-1, with unresolved D. Germline values: CDR1 MGHDK, CDR2 SYGVNS. Deletions cut 3 bases from V and 0 bases from J, with 7 bases between. The CDR3 has 14 residues. The CDR3 region has the DNA TGTGCCAGCAGTGACCCCATCAGCACAGATACGCAGTATTTT. Protein: CASSDPISTDTQYF.

This clone was detected once. An end of the junction differs from the germline gene, which may be a read error. V and J are TRBV6-6 and TRBJ1-1; D call uncertain. In germline, CDR1 is MNHNY, CDR2 SVGAGI (reference sequence). The CDR3 has 12 residues. The CDR3 DNA reads as TGTGCCAGCAGTACGGTATCAACGCCCGGTCATTTT. It is translated as CASSTVSTPGHF.

This clone has a single count. The chain has TRBV9 and TRBJ2-2, with 9 nucleotides matching TRBD1. The CDR3 has 13 amino acids. V gave up 7 bases and J gave up 8 bases; unmatched junction bases: 6. Per the germline V gene, CDR1 is SGDLS and CDR2 is YYNGEE. CDR3 bases: TGTGCCAGCGGAATACAGGGGGCAGGGGAGCTGTTTTTT. As protein: CASGIQGAGELFF.

V is TRBV28 and J is TRBJ1-2; the match to TRBD1 covers 12 bases. Germline V lookup: CDR1 MDHEN, CDR2 SYDVKM. V was clipped by 6 bases and J by 4 bases; unmatched bases: 3. The CDR3 totals 14 residues. The CDR3 coding sequence is TGTGCCAGCAGGGGGACAGGGGGCTTCTATGGCTACACCTTC. Translating it yields CASRGTGGFYGYTF.

V usage is TRBV9 and J usage is TRBJ2-1, with D possibly TRBD1 on 6 matching bases. The V gene lost 3 bases and the J gene lost 5 bases, with 15 bases spanning the gap. Germline V gene data show CDR1 as SGDLS and CDR2 as YYNGEE. This CDR3 has 15 amino acids. CDR3 coding DNA: TGTGCCAGCAGCGCAAAGACAGGTTTGAACAATGAGCAGTTCTTC. Encoded protein: CASSAKTGLNNEQFF.

Details on this clone: Relative to the germline gene, one junction end is altered; a read error may explain this. The chain combines TRBV7-9 with TRBJ2-4; 7 positions agree with TRBD1. The CDR3 has 12 amino acids. Germline values: CDR1 SEHNR, CDR2 FQNEAQ (reference sequence). CDR3 region: CASSLYGQVYDF. In DNA form, the CDR3 reads TGTGCCAGCAGCTTGTACGGACAGGTCTATGACTTC.

The chain recombines TRBV2 with TRBJ1-4; D is ambiguous. Germline lookup yields CDR1 SNHLY and CDR2 FYNNEI. The V end lost 10 bases, the J end lost 4 bases, and 16 bases lay between the germline ends. CDR3 size: 14 residues. This CDR3 reads CATEYNQVNEKLFF. CDR3 bases: TGTGCCACAGAATACAACCAGGTTAATGAAAAACTGTTTTTT. The full variable domain, rest sourced from reference TRBV2 and TRBJ1-4, is EPEVTQTPSHQVTQMGQEVILRCVPISNHLYFYWYRQILGQKVEFLVSFYNNEISEKSEIFDDQFSVERPDGSNFTLKIRSTKLEDSAMYFCATEYNQVNEKLFFGSGTQLSVL.

The table lists this clone with a few counts. The chain has TRBV5-5 and TRBJ2-3; 7 nucleotides agree with TRBD1. V was clipped by 0 bases and J by 5 bases; unmatched bases: 3. Germline V CDR1 and CDR2: SGHKS, YYEKEE (reference sequence). This CDR3 region has 14 residues. This CDR3 is CASSLGGQEDTQYF. CDR3 sequence (DNA): TGTGCCAGCAGCTTGGGAGGACAGGAAGATACGCAGTATTTT.

V is TRBV5-1 and J is TRBJ1-1; D possibly corresponds to TRBD1 (6 bases). CDR1 is SGHRS and CDR2 is YFSETQ in the germline V gene. The CDR3 runs 14 residues. Trimming took 2 bases from V and 1 from J, leaving 9 bases between them. The DNA of the CDR3 is TGCGCCAGCAGCTTTCGGACAGAGAACACTGAAGCTTTCTTT. Residues: CASSFRTENTEAFF.

This rearrangement joins TRBV27 to TRBJ2-3, with 13 bases matching TRBD2. Germline V lookup: CDR1 MNHEY, CDR2 SMNVEV (reference sequence). This CDR3 has 17 amino acids. The V segment lost 6 bases and the J segment 1 base; nucleotides outside the gene matches: 7. CDR3: CASRAGLAGYGTDTQYF. The CDR3, as DNA: TGTGCCAGCAGAGCGGGACTAGCGGGATACGGCACAGATACGCAGTATTTT.